This TCR beta chain was captured by sequencing in a study of blood T cell repertoires in COVID-19. Across the whole study: Spain, Italy and the United States supplied samples that represented acute and convalescent COVID-19. PBMCs, B-cell-depleted T cells, or T cells were the source of the cDNA or gDNA that made up the material.

The CDR3 has 13 residues. Trimming cost V 0 bases and J 0 bases, with 3 bases left between them. The germline V gene encodes CDR1 SGHNT and CDR2 YYREEE (reference sequence). This clone appeared a few times. Per the authors' pipeline: Reference gene primer amplification gave nucleated cell count estimates. Here immunoSEQ multiplex PCR was the method, and the copy in TCRdb shows in-frame clones only, minus some. The DNA gave D and trimming, while V, J and clone size come from that table. The table lists 35,000 to 40,000 clones, roughly 86% of them singletons, with about 7% in the top ten. The V call is TRBV5-4, the J call TRBJ1-2; D is uncertain. The TCR originated in a human donor in a cohort sampled during active COVID-19. The sequencing input was peripheral blood. The CDR3 here is CASSLAANYGYTF. The CDR3 nucleotides are TGTGCCAGCAGCTTGGCAGCTAACTATGGCTACACCTTC. Based on the CDR3 plus reference TRBV5-4 and TRBJ1-2, the full variable domain is ETGVTQSPTHLIKTRGQQVTLRCSSQSGHNTVSWYQQALGQGPQFIFQYYREEENGRGNFPPRFSGLQFPNYSSELNVNALELDDSALYLCASSLAANYGYTFGSGTRLTVV.